Only a few counts were recorded for the clone carrying this T cell receptor beta chain. Its cognate antigen is unknown. In TCRdb, the 5' RACE reads were re-called with MiXCR into one record per CDR3 protein. The sample has tens of thousands of distinct CDR3 sequences; roughly 15% are singletons. CDR3 length: 14 residues. Germline CDR1 DFQATT, CDR2 SNEGSKA (reference sequence). The germline V and J ends were trimmed by 1 base and 4 bases, with 11 bases remaining between them. This entry is derived from a study of early T cells in non-severe SARS-CoV-2 infection. Overall study: Chains were unpaired, as sequencing was done on bulk RNA from unsorted whole blood. Overall study results and limits: There was a bias toward anti-spike CD8 responses in VDJdb matching, which missed private and CD4 specificities.

This sequence originates from an adult who was a healthcare worker with PCR-confirmed SARS-CoV-2 infection or an uninfected control (not recorded which). This material consisted of whole blood, taken at baseline. This sequence joins TRBV20-1 and TRBJ1-5; weak D call: TRBD1 (5 bases). The CDR3 region is CSARGGKPNQPQHF. CDR3 bases: TGCAGTGCTAGAGGGGGCAAACCTAATCAGCCCCAGCATTTT.